This T cell receptor (beta chain) was obtained from a study of blood T cell repertoires in COVID-19. Study-level background: From the United States, Italy and Spain came samples of acute and convalescent COVID-19.

Sequenced by immunoSEQ multiplex PCR; TCRdb stores in-frame clones only, minus some. The repertoire has about 59,000 clones, around four fifths of them found once; the top ten carry about 17%. The CDR3 is 13 residues long. Germline CDR1 is LNHDA and CDR2 is SQIVND (reference sequence). V dropped 6 bases and J dropped 7; count of bases not matched to a gene: 1. This chain joins TRBV19 and TRBJ1-4, with 11 bases lining up with TRBD1. Input material: peripheral blood. The sequence was collected from a woman in her fifties or sixties with active or convalescent COVID-19. The CDR3 spells CASRGTGGEKLFF. CDR3 in DNA: TGTGCCAGTAGAGGGACAGGGGGTGAAAAACTGTTTTTT.